This T cell receptor (beta chain) comes out of a study of chemoradiotherapy in HPV16-positive cancers. Libraries were prepared by immunoSEQ multiplex PCR; TCRdb keeps only in-frame clonotypes and omits some of them. The data contain fewer than 40,000 clones, approximately 90% of them singletons. Trimming took 4 bases from V and 1 from J, leaving 13 bases between them. The germline gives CDR1 MGHRA, CDR2 YSYEKL. This CDR3 has 15 residues. Sequences were derived from blood, sampled from a patient who underwent chemoradiotherapy. The TCR sequence derives from a human donor with HPV-associated anogenital cancer. V is TRBV4-1 and J is TRBJ1-1; TRBD1 is a possible D gene (5 bases). The CDR3 bases are TGCGCCAGCAGCCCCGGACAAAGAGGGAACACTGAAGCTTTCTTT. Translation gives CASSPGQRGNTEAFF.